One and the same sample provided the 19 T cell receptor beta chains below, sequenced in a study of T-cell reconstitution after alpha-beta-depleted transplantation in children (dated by TCRdb to about 2016). The library was made by PCR. The listed sequencing device is Illumina HiSeq 2500. TCR library preparation used molecular barcoding, with unique molecular identifiers applied to normalize quantification of the TCRbeta repertoire. TCRdb ran its own pipeline on the public reads, namely fastp trimming at Q25 and MiXCR clone calling, and kept in-frame beta chains. Rows are combined by CDR3 protein, so each entry shows the most common genes and DNA. Here the sample has approximately 82,000 distinct CDR3 sequences; around 15% occur a single time. About 20% of the sample lies in the top ten. Read against the paper, the sample's treatment or condition label means: allogeneic hematopoietic cell transplantation with graft depleted of TCRalphabeta T cells and CD19 B cells.

The sample consisted of PBMCs, mostly from graft donor cells, taken 180 days after TCRalphabeta/CD19-depleted stem cell transplant. Receptors were obtained from a male patient between 2 and 9 years old who had a stem cell transplant for acute lymphoblastic leukemia, so the T cells may come from the graft donor.

This clonotype came up many times. The V gene is TRBV5-1, the J gene TRBJ1-2; the match to TRBD1 covers 7 bases. The CDR3 runs 15 residues. Germline values: CDR1 SGHRS, CDR2 YFSETQ. The V segment lost 0 bases and the J segment 6 bases; nucleotides outside the gene matches: 8. CDR3 sequence: CASSLETGPTDGYTF. The CDR3 nucleotides are TGCGCCAGCAGCTTGGAGACAGGGCCTACGGATGGCTACACCTTC.

The J gene is TRBJ1-6, the V gene TRBV14, with a tentative D call TRBD1 (5 bases). V lost 1 base and J lost 13, with 11 bases in between. Germline CDR1 is SGHDN and CDR2 is FVKESK. The CDR3 length is 13 residues. CDR3 protein: CASSQGGRVPLHF. The CDR3 nucleotides are TGTGCCAGCAGCCAAGGGGGCCGGGTCCCCCTCCACTTT.

The chain employs TRBV6-2 or TRBV6-3 and TRBJ2-4, with D possibly matching TRBD2 (5 bases). Per the germline V gene, CDR1 is MNHEY and CDR2 is SVGEGT. This CDR3 has 14 amino acids. V was pared by 5 bases and J by 2 bases, with 10 bases between. The CDR3 nucleotides read TGTGCCAGCAGTCGGACTTATACCAAAAACATTCAGTACTTC. Translation gives CASSRTYTKNIQYF.

The J gene is TRBJ2-7, the V gene TRBV6-6; D gene unclear. The CDR3 is made up of 11 amino acids. Germline V gene sequence: CDR1 MNHNY, CDR2 SVGAGI (reference sequence). The V gene lost 8 bases and the J gene lost 7 bases, with 12 bases spanning the gap. CDR3 sequence (DNA): TGTGCCAGCTTTAGCATGGGGGAGCAGTACTTC. As protein: CASFSMGEQYF.

The chain has TRBV7-2 and TRBJ1-2; a possible D gene is TRBD1 (5 bases). The V end lost 5 bases, the J end lost 7 bases, and 23 bases lay between the germline ends. Per germline, CDR1 SGHTA and CDR2 FQGNSA. CDR3 length: 16 residues. The CDR3 DNA reads as TGTGCCAGCAGCCAAGGGGTATTACAGCCGCCGGGTGGCTACACCTTC. Translation gives CASSQGVLQPPGGYTF.

This clonotype was observed many times. The J gene is TRBJ2-2, the V gene TRBV29-1; tentative D call: TRBD1 (6 bases). Trimming took off 7 bases at V and 4 bases at J, with 16 bases between the two ends. Germline V gene data show CDR1 as SQVTM and CDR2 as ANQGSEA. CDR3 length equals 14 residues. Here the CDR3 DNA reads TGCAGCGCCGGTAATACAGGGTTCACCGGGGAGCTGTTTTTT. As protein: CSAGNTGFTGELFF.

This clonotype has more than one count but fewer than ten. J is TRBJ2-7 and V is TRBV6-2 or TRBV6-3; D unresolved. The CDR3 runs to 11 residues. V was pared by 4 bases and J by 9 bases, with 10 bases between. Germline V gene lookup returns CDR1 MNHEY and CDR2 SVGEGT. DNA for the CDR3: TGTGCCAGCAGTTCCCCCCTTTTGCAGTACTTC. It translates to CASSSPLLQYF.

This chain uses TRBV27 with TRBJ2-7, with D uncertain. The CDR3 is 13 residues long. The germline CDR1 and CDR2 sequences are MNHEY and SMNVEV (reference sequence). V was clipped by 7 bases and J by 2 bases, with 12 bases between them. The CDR3, as DNA: TGTGCCAGCACCTTTCGGACCACCTACGAGCAGTACTTC. Its protein product is CASTFRTTYEQYF.

There are a few counts of this clonotype. The chain is built from TRBV5-1 and TRBJ2-5; D uncertain. The V gene lost 4 bases and the J gene lost 3 bases, with 13 bases spanning the gap. The CDR3 length is 14 residues. Germline-derived CDR1 and CDR2 are SGHRS and YFSETQ. The chain's CDR3 is CASSPGGPEETQYF. CDR3 coding DNA: TGCGCCAGCAGCCCGGGCGGACCGGAAGAGACCCAGTACTTC.

This chain joins TRBV9 and TRBJ2-7, with D hard to call. CDR3 length: 11 residues. The V end lost 3 bases, the J end lost 3 bases, and 4 bases lay between the germline ends. CDR1 is SGDLS and CDR2 is YYNGEE in the germline V gene. CDR3 residues: CASSADYEQYF. In nucleotides, the CDR3 is TGTGCCAGCAGCGCCGACTACGAGCAGTACTTC. Variable domain in full (rest from reference TRBV9 and TRBJ2-7): DSGVTQTPKHLITATGQRVTLRCSPRSGDLSVYWYQQSLDQGLQFLIQYYNGEERAKGNILERFSAQQFPDLHSELNLSSLELGDSALYFCASSADYEQYFGPGTRLTVT.

This clonotype has only a few counts. The chain joins TRBV6-5 to TRBJ1-1; D gene ambiguous. The CDR3 covers 17 residues. V gave up 0 bases and J gave up 0 bases, with 14 bases separating them. CDR1 is MNHEY, CDR2 SVGAGI, per germline. This CDR3 is CASSYSRGGDMNTEAFF. The CDR3, as DNA: TGTGCCAGCAGTTACTCACGAGGCGGCGACATGAACACTGAAGCTTTCTTT.

This clonotype was recorded a few times. The V and J genes are TRBV7-9 and TRBJ2-7; 10 bases map to TRBD1. The CDR3 spans 16 residues. J was trimmed by 1 base and V by 5 bases; bases with no gene match: 8. CDR1 SEHNR and CDR2 FQNEAQ come from the germline V gene (reference sequence). The CDR3 region is CASSPPDRGASYEQYF. The DNA for the CDR3 is TGTGCCAGCAGCCCACCGGACAGGGGGGCATCCTACGAGCAGTACTTC.

This clonotype was detected a few times. The V and J genes are TRBV7-6 and TRBJ2-1; 8 nucleotides agree with TRBD2. Unmatched junction bases numbered 4, after V lost 1 base and J lost 2 bases. The germline V gene encodes CDR1 SGHVS and CDR2 FNYEAQ. This CDR3 is built from 16 residues. As DNA, the CDR3 is TGTGCCAGCAGCTTAGTGGTCGGGGGGGCCTACAATGAGCAGTTCTTC. Translated, it gives CASSLVVGGAYNEQFF.

The rearrangement uses TRBV4-1 and TRBJ2-1, with D perhaps matching TRBD1 or TRBD2 (5 bases each). The CDR3 contains 14 residues. V was cut by 0 bases and J by 9 bases, with 12 bases left in between. Germline CDR1 and CDR2: MGHRA and YSYEKL. The CDR3 nucleotides read TGCGCCAGCAGCCAAGATCGTTTGAGGGGTGAGCAGTTCTTC. Its protein product is CASSQDRLRGEQFF.

The table lists this clonotype with many counts. The chain couples TRBV7-6 to TRBJ1-5; D gene unclear. With 2 bases removed from V and 6 bases from J, the gap between germline ends came to 17 bases. This CDR3 contains 16 residues. Germline CDR1 reads SGHVS; CDR2 reads FNYEAQ. The CDR3 DNA reads TGTGCCAGCAGCTTAAGTCAGTCGGCGCTGGGTCAGCCCCAGCATTTT. Translated: CASSLSQSALGQPQHF.

This chain links TRBV12-3 or TRBV12-4 with TRBJ1-5; tentative D call: TRBD1 (6 bases). This CDR3 has 17 residues. The ends were cut back, 3 bases at V and 0 bases at J, with 15 bases in the middle. The CDR3 nucleotides are TGTGCCAGCAGTTTGACAGGATTGCACGATAGCAATCAGCCCCAGCATTTT. It specifies CASSLTGLHDSNQPQHF.

The chain uses TRBV6-1 and TRBJ2-1, with TRBD2 matching over 12 bases. The CDR3 loop spans 16 amino acids. V shed 5 bases and J 5 bases; nucleotides not matched to a gene: 7. Germline-derived CDR1 and CDR2 are MNHNS and SASEGT. The CDR3 loop is CASSTLAGGNDNEQFF. CDR3 sequence (DNA): TGTGCCAGCAGTACCCTAGCGGGAGGGAATGACAATGAGCAGTTCTTC.

Many counts were recorded for this clonotype. V is TRBV7-2 and J is TRBJ2-4; TRBD1 is a possible D gene (8 bases). Per germline, CDR1 SGHTA and CDR2 FQGNSA. V was trimmed by 5 bases and J by 0 bases, leaving 14 bases between them. The CDR3 runs 16 residues. In DNA form, the CDR3 reads TGTGCCAGCAGCGCCACAGGGGGGGCAGCCAAAAACATTCAGTACTTC. Protein product: CASSATGGAAKNIQYF.

The sample holds a few counts of this clonotype. The chain has TRBV5-1 and TRBJ2-5; TRBD1 agrees at 7 bases. The germline V gene encodes CDR1 SGHRS and CDR2 YFSETQ. The CDR3 is 15 amino acids. After removal of 0 bases from V and 4 bases from J, the junction contained 6 bases not matched to a gene. The CDR3 DNA reads TGCGCCAGCAGCTTGGAGGAGGCAGGGGGAGAGACCCAGTACTTC. Residues: CASSLEEAGGETQYF.